This T cell receptor beta chain derives from a study of cytomegalovirus exposure and HLA in healthy donors. Study observations and caveats: Listed as cytomegalovirus-associated were roughly 180 TCR beta chains.

The trim removed 1 base at V and 1 base at J, leaving 2 bases unmatched. Per the germline V gene, CDR1 is LNHDA and CDR2 is SQIVND (reference sequence). This CDR3 has 15 amino acids. 13 Jbeta primers and 60 Vbeta primers were used for the PCR. Method: immunoSEQ multiplex PCR; TCRdb's copy keeps in-frame clones and lacks some. The sample comprises 75,000 to 90,000 clones, roughly 77% of which are singletons, and roughly 4.2% rests with the top ten. As concerns this clone: Its target is not known.

V usage is TRBV19 and J usage is TRBJ1-1; 8 nucleotides line up with TRBD1. The TCR comes from a man in his sixties in good health and CMV-seronegative. The sample taken for sequencing was PBMCs. The CDR3 loop is CASSIGQGTNTEAFF. CDR3 DNA: TGTGCCAGTAGTATAGGACAGGGGACGAACACTGAAGCTTTCTTT.